This entry is about one TCR beta chain. This clone was picked up a small number of times. Its antigen remains undetermined. Nothing much larger sits one base from this clone, and base qualities are not available. Taken from cysteine to phenylalanine, the CDR3 has 15 residues. Left in the record is the CDR3 DNA by itself, 45 bases read in frame from the first base. V is reduced by 0 bases and J by 0 bases, leaving a spacing of 8 bases between them. Sequences SGHDT (CDR1) and YYEEEE (CDR2) are obtained from the germline V gene. The collaborating institutions used their own protocols to collect whole blood in K2EDTA tubes. Collaborator samples were shipped for TCRbeta analysis as frozen whole blood, isolated PBMCs, or DNA extracted from either sample type. TCRbeta CDR3 regions were amplified from genomic DNA by means of the immunoSEQ Assay, a bias-controlled multiplex PCR. The authors' analysis ran thus. Within the assay, amplification of reference gene primers was used to estimate how many nucleated cells each sample contained. Sequence reads were collapsed and filtered to measure the absolute abundance of every unique TCRbeta CDR3 rearrangement. For each sample, productive Simpson clonality was calculated by taking the square root of Simpson's diversity index across productive rearrangements. As stored in TCRdb, this immuneACCESS dataset retains in-frame rearrangements with V and J assigned. A fraction of the clones does not appear; measured against another copy, unresolved V genes explain less than half of the discrepancy, and the remainder lacks a known reason. That table supplies the V and J calls and clone size; D and trimming were determined from the DNA. The sample table lists about 30,000 clones, approximately 89% of them with a count of one. The ten largest clones add up to more than 13% of the sample.

This entry belongs to a study of blood T cell repertoires in COVID-19 (dated by TCRdb to the early 2020s). Background on the whole study: Samples covering the acute and convalescent phases of COVID-19 were provided by collaborators in the United States, Italy and Spain. The prospective study material was composed of cDNA or gDNA derived from T cells, B-cell-depleted T cells, or PBMCs. Deeply sampled blood TCRbeta repertoires from subjects exposed to, actively infected with, or recovered from COVID-19 were included in the dataset. A freely available public database, intended as a resource for researchers studying the immune response to SARS-CoV-2, is where the repertoires were released. Samples were obtained from the ongoing ImmuneRACE study (first 160 participants) and from roughly 1,300 subjects provided by 6 global collaborators. Nearly every sample came with metadata listing a de-identified subject ID, COVID-19 status, age in years and sex. Where available, HLA class I and class II types were obtained from metadata supplied by the sample provider rather than from assay-based typing.

Overall study outcomes, separate from this receptor: The amount of clinical and demographic metadata varied by source and participant and was provided uncurated.

The receptor was derived from a man aged 60 to 75 with active COVID-19. Sequenced input: peripheral blood. The rearrangement joined TRBV5-6 to TRBJ2-3; the D gene is possibly TRBD2, with 5 bases matching. The CDR3 region: CASSLDGKSTDTQYF. In nucleotide form, the sequence is TGTGCCAGCAGCTTGGACGGGAAAAGCACAGATACGCAGTATTTT.